The T cell receptor (beta chain) described here comes from a study of blood T cell repertoires in COVID-19. Study-wide context: Samples representing acute and convalescent COVID-19 were sourced from the United States, Italy and Spain.

Seattle's cohort entered during active infection and was followed longitudinally. Study processing details: Counts of nucleated cells, estimated from reference gene primer amplification, were obtained. Only in-frame clones appear in the TCRdb table, and some are missing; sequencing was by immunoSEQ multiplex PCR. V and J calls and clone size follow that table, whereas D and trimming were derived from the DNA. The sample holds roughly 330,000 clones; roughly 86% are singletons and the top ten take 9.5% to 10%. CDR3 length: 15 amino acids. The V end was cut by 1 base, the J end by 0 bases, with 9 bases between. Germline V lookup: CDR1 SGHAT, CDR2 FQDESV (reference sequence).

This clonotype was obtained from a man under 40 with COVID-19, enrolled during active disease. The sequencing sample was made of peripheral blood. The chain employs TRBV11-1 and TRBJ1-1; possible D gene TRBD1, 6 bases. As DNA, the CDR3 is TGTGCCAGCAGCTTAGAACAGGGATTGAACACTGAAGCTTTCTTT. This translates into CASSLEQGLNTEAFF.